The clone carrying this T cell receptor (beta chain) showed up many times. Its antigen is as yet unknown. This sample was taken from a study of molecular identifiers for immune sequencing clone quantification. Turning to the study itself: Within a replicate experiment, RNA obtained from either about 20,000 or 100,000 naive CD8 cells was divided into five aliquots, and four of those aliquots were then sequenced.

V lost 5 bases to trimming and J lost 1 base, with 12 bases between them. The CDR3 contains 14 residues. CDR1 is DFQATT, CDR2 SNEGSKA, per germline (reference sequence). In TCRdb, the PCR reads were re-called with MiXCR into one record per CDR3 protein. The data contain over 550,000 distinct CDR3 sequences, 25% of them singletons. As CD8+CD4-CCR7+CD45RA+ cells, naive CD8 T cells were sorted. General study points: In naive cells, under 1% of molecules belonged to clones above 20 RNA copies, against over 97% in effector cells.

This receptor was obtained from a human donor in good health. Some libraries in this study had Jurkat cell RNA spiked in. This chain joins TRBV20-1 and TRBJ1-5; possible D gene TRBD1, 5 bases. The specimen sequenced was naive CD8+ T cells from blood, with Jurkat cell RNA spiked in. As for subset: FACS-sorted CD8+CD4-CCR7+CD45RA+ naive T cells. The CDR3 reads CSAWGTGSNQPQHF. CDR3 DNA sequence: TGCAGTGCTTGGGGGACTGGCAGCAATCAGCCCCAGCATTTT.